A single sample is the source of the 13 T cell receptor beta chains below, sequenced in a study of radiotherapy plus CTLA-4 blockade in lung cancer. Some clones are missing from TCRdb's copy, which holds only in-frame ones; the method was immunoSEQ multiplex PCR. Among tens of thousands of clones listed, around 77% were seen once. The sample was peripheral blood, taken from a patient treated with radiotherapy plus ipilimumab. These receptors all stem from a human donor with non-small cell lung cancer whose response to radiotherapy plus ipilimumab could not be evaluated. Some clones in this sample may be carry-over from other donors' samples.

The CDR3, as DNA: TGTGCCAGCAGCTTAGTGTCCCACAGGGACGGGAACACTGAAGCTTTCTTT. Protein: CASSLVSHRDGNTEAFF. V is TRBV7-3 and J is TRBJ1-1, with D possibly matching TRBD1 (6 bases). The germline V gene has CDR1 SGHTA and CDR2 FQGTGA. The V gene lost 2 bases and the J gene lost 1 base, with 17 bases spanning the gap. The CDR3 extends over 17 amino acids.

This clone was found a few times. This chain links TRBV14 with TRBJ2-7; 9 positions agree with TRBD1. CDR1 and CDR2 from the germline V gene are SGHDN and FVKESK. The junction had 11 bases not matched to a gene; V was cut back by 6 bases and J by 2 bases. The CDR3 length is 16 residues. DNA for the CDR3: TGTGCCAGCAGTGGAGGGAGGGGACAGGGAGCCTACGAGCAGTACTTC. The encoded protein is CASSGGRGQGAYEQYF.

Of note for this clone: One end of the junction does not line up with germline, which may come from a read error. CDR3 coding DNA: TGTGCCAGCAGTCTATCGGCGGACTGGGCGAACACCGGGGAGCTGTTTTTT. This translates into CASSLSADWANTGELFF. The rearrangement links TRBV27 to TRBJ2-2; TRBD2 is a possible D gene (5 bases). This CDR3 has 17 amino acids. CDR1 is MNHEY, CDR2 SMNVEV, per germline (reference sequence).

As concerns this clone: Germline is not matched at one junction end, which may reflect a read error. The chain has TRBV30 and TRBJ1-2, with a possible D match to TRBD1 (6 bases). There are 15 residues in the CDR3. CDR1 GTSNPN and CDR2 SVGIG come from the germline V gene (reference sequence). This CDR3 reads CPWSAAGAAIGNYTF. CDR3 nucleotide sequence: TGTCCCTGGAGTGCGGCAGGGGCCGCCATAGGGAATTACACCTTC.

The chain links TRBV19 to TRBJ2-1; unclear D gene. The CDR3 consists of 15 residues. The V gene lost 4 bases and the J gene lost 4 bases, with 14 bases spanning the gap. CDR1 LNHDA and CDR2 SQIVND come from the germline V gene (reference sequence). DNA for the CDR3: TGTGCCAGTAGTAGCACTGGAGCCGGATACAATGAGCAGTTCTTC. Translating it yields CASSSTGAGYNEQFF.

Only one count was recorded for this clone. The rearrangement uses TRBV6-1 and TRBJ2-7; D is ambiguous. Trimming removed 7 bases from V and 1 base from J, with 14 bases in between. The CDR3 totals 14 residues. Germline V gene data show CDR1 as MNHNS and CDR2 as SASEGT. The CDR3 DNA follows: TGTGCCAGCACCCCGATGGGCACTTCCTACGAGCAGTACTTC. Amino acids: CASTPMGTSYEQYF.

The V call is TRBV6-1, the J call TRBJ1-5; a weak D match, TRBD1 (6 bases). Germline values: CDR1 MNHNS, CDR2 SASEGT. CDR3 length: 13 amino acids. Trimming stripped 6 bases from V and 5 bases from J, with 11 bases between. CDR3 sequence (DNA): TGTGCCAGCAGGGACAGTCCGTATCAGCCCCAGCATTTT. This sequence encodes CASRDSPYQPQHF.

The V gene is TRBV5-5, the J gene TRBJ1-4; D gene ambiguous. Germline V CDR1 and CDR2: SGHKS, YYEKEE (reference sequence). This CDR3 comprises 13 residues. V was trimmed by 2 bases and J by 5 bases, leaving 7 bases between them. CDR3: CASSLAQNEKLFF. CDR3 in DNA: TGTGCCAGCAGCTTAGCACAGAATGAAAAACTGTTTTTT.

CDR3 protein: CASSQDWGPLNTEAFF. In nucleotides, the CDR3 is TGTGCCAGCAGCCAAGATTGGGGGCCGCTGAACACTGAAGCTTTCTTT. This sequence joins TRBV4-2 and TRBJ1-1; a weak D match, TRBD1 (6 bases). V lost 0 bases and J lost 0, with 11 bases in between. The CDR3 runs 16 residues. Germline CDR1 is LGHNA and CDR2 is YNFKEQ.

The count of this clone is one. The chain recombines TRBV7-6 with TRBJ2-4; TRBD2 might be the D (7 bases). Trimming stripped 3 bases from V and 6 bases from J, with 15 bases between. The CDR3 is made up of 15 amino acids. The germline CDR1 and CDR2 sequences are SGHVS and FNYEAQ. CDR3 sequence reads: CASSLGGHRGNIQYF. The CDR3 region has the DNA TGTGCCAGCAGCTTGGGGGGGCATCGAGGAAACATTCAGTACTTC.

This rearrangement joins TRBV6-5 to TRBJ2-7, with 8 bases that match TRBD2. The CDR3 consists of 14 residues. V dropped 3 bases and J dropped 3; count of bases not matched to a gene: 4. Germline CDR1 is MNHEY and CDR2 is SVGAGI. The CDR3 DNA is TGTGCCAGCAGTTATGCGGCGGGGGGCTACGAGCAGTACTTC. Amino acids: CASSYAAGGYEQYF.

The rearrangement uses TRBV15 and TRBJ2-7; tentative D call: TRBD2 (5 bases). This CDR3 comprises 16 residues. Germline V gene data show CDR1 as LNHNV and CDR2 as YYDKDF (reference sequence). V gave up 3 bases and J gave up 0 bases, with 15 bases separating them. This CDR3 is CATSRSEGGVSYEQYF. CDR3 in DNA: TGTGCCACCAGCAGGAGCGAAGGAGGTGTCTCCTACGAGCAGTACTTC.

Comment on this clone: Within the sample, other DNA sequences also encode this same CDR3. V and J are TRBV9 and TRBJ2-7; 7 bases map to TRBD1. Per the germline V gene, CDR1 is SGDLS and CDR2 is YYNGEE. The CDR3 covers 14 residues. Losses at the gene ends were 0 bases for V and 2 bases for J; bases not matched to a gene: 2. CDR3 loop: CASSVGQGPYEQYF. CDR3 in DNA: TGTGCCAGCAGCGTAGGACAGGGACCCTACGAGCAGTACTTC.